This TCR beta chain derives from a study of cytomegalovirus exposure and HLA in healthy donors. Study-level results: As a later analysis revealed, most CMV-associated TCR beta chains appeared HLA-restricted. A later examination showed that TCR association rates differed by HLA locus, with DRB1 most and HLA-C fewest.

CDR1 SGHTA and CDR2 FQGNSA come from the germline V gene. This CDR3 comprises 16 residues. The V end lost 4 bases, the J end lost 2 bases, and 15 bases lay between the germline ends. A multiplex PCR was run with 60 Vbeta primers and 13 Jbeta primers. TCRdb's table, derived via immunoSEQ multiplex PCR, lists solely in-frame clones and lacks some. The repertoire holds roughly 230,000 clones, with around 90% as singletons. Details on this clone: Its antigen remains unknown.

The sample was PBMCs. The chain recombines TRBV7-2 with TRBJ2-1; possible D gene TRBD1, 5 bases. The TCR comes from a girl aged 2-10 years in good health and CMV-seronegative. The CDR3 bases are TGTGCCAGCAGCTCGCGTGGTAGGGGTGCCTACAATGAGCAGTTCTTC. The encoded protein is CASSSRGRGAYNEQFF.